This T cell receptor (beta chain) was identified in a study of Ad26.COV2.S vaccination and SARS-CoV-2 variants. Points from the study as a whole: Total T cell responses may have been underestimated by the TCR breadth and depth analyses. There was reportedly substantial breadth in spike-specific CD8+ and CD4+ T cell responses after vaccination. Comparable non-spike TCR breadth was observed in vaccine and placebo recipients.

In regard to this clone: As yet, its antigen is unknown.

Produced via immunoSEQ multiplex PCR; TCRdb's table is partial and in-frame only. The table records about 350,000 clones, 92% of them present only once. J gave up 3 bases and V 1 base, and 4 bases lay outside the gene matches. Per germline, CDR1 LGHNA and CDR2 YNFKEQ. The CDR3 sequence is 16 residues long. The chain combines TRBV4-2 with TRBJ2-1, with TRBD2 identical over 9 bases. Sample: peripheral blood, taken after recovery from COVID-19. The sequence was collected from a human donor who had recovered from COVID-19. The CDR3 DNA is TGTGCCAGCAGCCAAGGGGCAGCGGGGGGCTACAATGAGCAGTTCTTC. Residues: CASSQGAAGGYNEQFF.